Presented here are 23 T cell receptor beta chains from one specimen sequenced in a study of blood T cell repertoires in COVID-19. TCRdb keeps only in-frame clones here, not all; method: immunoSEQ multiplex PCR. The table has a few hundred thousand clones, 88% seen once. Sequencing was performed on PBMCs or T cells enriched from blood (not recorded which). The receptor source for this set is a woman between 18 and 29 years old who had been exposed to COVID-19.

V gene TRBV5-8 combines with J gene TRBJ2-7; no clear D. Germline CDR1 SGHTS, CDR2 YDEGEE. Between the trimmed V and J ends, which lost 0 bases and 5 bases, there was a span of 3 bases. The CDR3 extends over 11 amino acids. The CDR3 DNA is TGTGCCAGCAGCTTGGCCGACGAGCAGTACTTC. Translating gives CASSLADEQYF.

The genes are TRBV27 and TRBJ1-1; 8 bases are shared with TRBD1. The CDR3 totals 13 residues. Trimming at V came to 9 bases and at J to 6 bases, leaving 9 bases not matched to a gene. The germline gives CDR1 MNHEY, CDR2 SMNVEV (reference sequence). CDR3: CASQEQGAAEAFF. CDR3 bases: TGTGCCAGTCAGGAGCAGGGGGCTGCTGAAGCTTTCTTT.

As DNA, the CDR3 is TGCGCCAGCAGCCAACCACTAGCGGGATCTTTTTACAATGAGCAGTTCTTC. It specifies CASSQPLAGSFYNEQFF. The chain links TRBV4-1 to TRBJ2-1, with TRBD2 matching 10 bases. The trim removed 2 bases at V and 4 bases at J, leaving 8 bases unmatched. The CDR3 is 17 amino acids. Germline CDR1 and CDR2: MGHRA and YSYEKL.

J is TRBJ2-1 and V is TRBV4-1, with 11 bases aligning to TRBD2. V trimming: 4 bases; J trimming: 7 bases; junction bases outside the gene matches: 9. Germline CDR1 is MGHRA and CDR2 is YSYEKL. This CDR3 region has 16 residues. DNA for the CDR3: TGCGCCAGCAGCCTCCAGCCGGGACTAGCGGAGAATGAGCAGTTCTTC. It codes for CASSLQPGLAENEQFF.

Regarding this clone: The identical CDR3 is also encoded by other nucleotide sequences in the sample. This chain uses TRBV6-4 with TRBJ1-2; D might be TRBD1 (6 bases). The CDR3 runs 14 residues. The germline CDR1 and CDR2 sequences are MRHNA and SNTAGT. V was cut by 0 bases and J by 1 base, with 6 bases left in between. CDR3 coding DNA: TGTGCCAGCAGTGACTCAGGGGGTAACTATGGCTACACCTTC. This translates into CASSDSGGNYGYTF.

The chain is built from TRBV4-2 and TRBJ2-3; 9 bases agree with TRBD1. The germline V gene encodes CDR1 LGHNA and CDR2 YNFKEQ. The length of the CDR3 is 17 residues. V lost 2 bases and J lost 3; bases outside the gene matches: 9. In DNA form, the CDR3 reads TGTGCCAGCAGCCAAAGGGCGGCACAGGGGGCGACAGATACGCAGTATTTT. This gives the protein CASSQRAAQGATDTQYF.

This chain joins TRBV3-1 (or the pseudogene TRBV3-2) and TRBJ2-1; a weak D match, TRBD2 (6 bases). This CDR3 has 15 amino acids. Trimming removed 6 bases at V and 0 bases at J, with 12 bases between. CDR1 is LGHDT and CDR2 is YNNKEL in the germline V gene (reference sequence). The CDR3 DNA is TGTGCCAGCAGAGACGGGGGTTTCTCCTACAATGAGCAGTTCTTC. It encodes CASRDGGFSYNEQFF.

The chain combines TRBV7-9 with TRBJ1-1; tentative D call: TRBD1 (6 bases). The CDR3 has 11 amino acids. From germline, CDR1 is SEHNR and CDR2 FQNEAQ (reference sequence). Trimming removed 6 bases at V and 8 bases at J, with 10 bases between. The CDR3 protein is CASRLGQEAFF. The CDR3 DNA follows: TGTGCCAGCAGACTAGGACAGGAAGCTTTCTTT.

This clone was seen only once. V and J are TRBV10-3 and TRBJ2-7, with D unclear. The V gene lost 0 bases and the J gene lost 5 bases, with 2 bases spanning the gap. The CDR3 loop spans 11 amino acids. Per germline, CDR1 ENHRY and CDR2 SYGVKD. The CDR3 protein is CAISESDEQYF. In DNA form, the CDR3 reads TGTGCCATCAGTGAGTCCGACGAGCAGTACTTC.

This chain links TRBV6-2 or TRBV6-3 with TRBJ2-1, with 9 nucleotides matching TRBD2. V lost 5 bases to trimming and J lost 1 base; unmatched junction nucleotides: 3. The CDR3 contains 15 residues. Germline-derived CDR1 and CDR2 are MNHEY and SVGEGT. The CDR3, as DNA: TGTGCCAGCAGTCCCAGCGGGGGGTCCTACAATGAGCAGTTCTTC. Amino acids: CASSPSGGSYNEQFF.

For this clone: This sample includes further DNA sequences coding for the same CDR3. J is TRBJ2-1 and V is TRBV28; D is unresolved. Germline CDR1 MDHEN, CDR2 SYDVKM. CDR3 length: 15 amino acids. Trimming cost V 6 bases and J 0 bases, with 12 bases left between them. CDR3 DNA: TGTGCCAGCAGCGACCCACGGAGCTCCTACAATGAGCAGTTCTTC. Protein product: CASSDPRSSYNEQFF.

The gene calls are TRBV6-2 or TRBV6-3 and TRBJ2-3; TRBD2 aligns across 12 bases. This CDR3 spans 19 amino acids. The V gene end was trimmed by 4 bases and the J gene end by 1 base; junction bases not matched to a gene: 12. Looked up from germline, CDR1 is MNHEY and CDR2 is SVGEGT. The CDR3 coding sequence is TGTGCCAGCAGTTTCCTGACTAGCGGGAGCGGGGTTGGCACAGATACGCAGTATTTT. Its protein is CASSFLTSGSGVGTDTQYF.

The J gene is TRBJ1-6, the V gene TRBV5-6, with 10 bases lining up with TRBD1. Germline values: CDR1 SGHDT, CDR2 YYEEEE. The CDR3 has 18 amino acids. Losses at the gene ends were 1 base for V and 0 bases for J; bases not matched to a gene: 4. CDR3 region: CASSLRQGASSYNSPLHF. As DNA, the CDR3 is TGTGCCAGCAGCTTGAGACAGGGGGCGAGCTCCTATAATTCACCCCTCCACTTT.

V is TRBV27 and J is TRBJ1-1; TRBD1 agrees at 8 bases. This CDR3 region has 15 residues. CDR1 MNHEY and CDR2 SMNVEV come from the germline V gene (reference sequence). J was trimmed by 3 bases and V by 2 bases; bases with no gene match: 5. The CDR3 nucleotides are TGTGCCAGCAGTTTAGGGCAGGGGGCGGACACTGAAGCTTTCTTT. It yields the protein CASSLGQGADTEAFF.

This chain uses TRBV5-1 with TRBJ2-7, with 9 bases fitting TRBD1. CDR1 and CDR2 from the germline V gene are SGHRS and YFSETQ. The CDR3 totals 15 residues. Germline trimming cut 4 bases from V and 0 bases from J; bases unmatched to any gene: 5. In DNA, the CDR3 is TGCGCCAGCAGCCTGGACAGGGGATTCTCCTACGAGCAGTACTTC. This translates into CASSLDRGFSYEQYF. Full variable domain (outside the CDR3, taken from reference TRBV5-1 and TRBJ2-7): KAGVTQTPRYLIKTRGQQVTLSCSPISGHRSVSWYQQTPGQGLQFLFEYFSETQRNKGNFPGRFSGRQFSNSRSEMNVSTLELGDSALYLCASSLDRGFSYEQYFGPGTRLTVT.

DNA for the CDR3: TGTGCCAGCAGTCCTAACCCTAGCTCCTACAATGAGCAGTTCTTC. Its protein is CASSPNPSSYNEQFF. This sequence joins TRBV28 and TRBJ2-1, with D uncertain. V was trimmed by 5 bases and J by 0 bases, leaving 11 bases between them. The CDR3 spans 15 residues. The germline V gene encodes CDR1 MDHEN and CDR2 SYDVKM.

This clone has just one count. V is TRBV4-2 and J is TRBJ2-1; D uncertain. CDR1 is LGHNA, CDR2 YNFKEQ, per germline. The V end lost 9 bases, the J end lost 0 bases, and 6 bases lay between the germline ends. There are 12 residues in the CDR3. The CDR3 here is CASKSSYNEQFF. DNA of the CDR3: TGTGCCAGTAAGAGCTCCTACAATGAGCAGTTCTTC.

CDR3 in DNA: TGTGCCAGCAGCGTAGAAGGACAGCCTTACAATGAGCAGTTCTTC. Translated: CASSVEGQPYNEQFF. The chain links TRBV9 to TRBJ2-1, with a weak D call TRBD1 (6 bases). This CDR3 is 15 amino acids long. V lost 0 bases and J 4 bases, leaving 11 bases between the germline ends. The germline gives CDR1 SGDLS, CDR2 YYNGEE.

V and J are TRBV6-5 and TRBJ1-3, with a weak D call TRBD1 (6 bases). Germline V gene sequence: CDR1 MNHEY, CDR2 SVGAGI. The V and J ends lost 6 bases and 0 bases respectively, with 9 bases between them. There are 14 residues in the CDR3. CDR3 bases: TGTGCCAGCAGGGACAGACTCTCTGGAAACACCATATATTTT. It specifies CASRDRLSGNTIYF.

The CDR3 sequence: CASTTGVTGELFF. In DNA, the CDR3 is TGTGCCAGTACCACAGGGGTCACCGGGGAGCTGTTTTTT. This rearrangement joins TRBV21-1 to TRBJ2-2; TRBD1 was called by the table and not checked on the DNA. TRBV21-1 is tagged as a pseudogene. This CDR3 comprises 13 residues.

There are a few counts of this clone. The CDR3 reads CATSDSGHGYTF. CDR3 sequence (DNA): TGTGCCACCAGTGATTCAGGGCACGGCTACACCTTC. The chain links TRBV24-1 to TRBJ1-2; perhaps TRBD1 as D (5 bases). Germline V lookup: CDR1 KGHDR, CDR2 SFDVKD. The ends were cut back, 2 bases at V and 8 bases at J, with 8 bases in the middle. The CDR3 spans 12 residues.

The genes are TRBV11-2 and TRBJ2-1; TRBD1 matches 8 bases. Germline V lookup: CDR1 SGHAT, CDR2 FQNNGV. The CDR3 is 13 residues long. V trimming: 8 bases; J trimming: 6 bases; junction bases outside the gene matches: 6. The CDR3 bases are TGTGCCAGCCGAACCACAGGGGGCAATGAGCAGTTCTTC. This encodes CASRTTGGNEQFF.

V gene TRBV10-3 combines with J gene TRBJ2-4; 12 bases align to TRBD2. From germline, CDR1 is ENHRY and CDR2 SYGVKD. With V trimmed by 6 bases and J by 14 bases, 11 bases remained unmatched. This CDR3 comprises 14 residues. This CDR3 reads CAIRERLAGDSEYF. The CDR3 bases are TGTGCCATCAGGGAAAGACTAGCGGGAGATTCAGAGTACTTC.